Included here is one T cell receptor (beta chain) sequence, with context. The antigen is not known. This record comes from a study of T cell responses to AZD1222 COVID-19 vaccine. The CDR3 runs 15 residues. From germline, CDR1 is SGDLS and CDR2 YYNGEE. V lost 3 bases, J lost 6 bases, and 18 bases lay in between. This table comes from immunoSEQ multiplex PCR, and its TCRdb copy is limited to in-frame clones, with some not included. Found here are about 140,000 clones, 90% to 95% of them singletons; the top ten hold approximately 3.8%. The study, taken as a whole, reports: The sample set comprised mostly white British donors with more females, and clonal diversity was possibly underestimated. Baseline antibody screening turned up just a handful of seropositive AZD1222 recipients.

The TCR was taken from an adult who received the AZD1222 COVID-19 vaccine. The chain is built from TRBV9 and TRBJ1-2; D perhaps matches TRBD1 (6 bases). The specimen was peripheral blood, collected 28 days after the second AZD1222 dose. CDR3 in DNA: TGTGCCAGCAGCGGGGCAGGGGAAGCCTACGATGGCTACACCTTC. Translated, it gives CASSGAGEAYDGYTF.